This T cell receptor beta chain was captured in a study of T cell responses to AZD1222 COVID-19 vaccine. Study conclusions and caveats: Reports indicate that nearly half of spike-specific TCRs are directed at unmutated variant regions.

Some clones are missing from TCRdb's copy, which holds only in-frame ones; the method was immunoSEQ multiplex PCR. The table shows around 130,000 clones, with roughly 94% occurring only once. Germline CDR1 GTSNPN, CDR2 SVGIG (reference sequence). This CDR3 spans 14 amino acids. The V end lost 0 bases, the J end lost 6 bases, and 15 bases lay between the germline ends. To note about this clone: Its antigen is not identified.

Sequencing used peripheral blood, obtained on day 0 of AZD1222 vaccination. The sequence was collected from an adult in good health. The gene calls are TRBV30 and TRBJ2-7; D is undetermined. CDR3 protein: CAWSVPDWKGEQYF. The CDR3 bases are TGTGCCTGGAGTGTACCCGACTGGAAAGGCGAGCAGTACTTC.